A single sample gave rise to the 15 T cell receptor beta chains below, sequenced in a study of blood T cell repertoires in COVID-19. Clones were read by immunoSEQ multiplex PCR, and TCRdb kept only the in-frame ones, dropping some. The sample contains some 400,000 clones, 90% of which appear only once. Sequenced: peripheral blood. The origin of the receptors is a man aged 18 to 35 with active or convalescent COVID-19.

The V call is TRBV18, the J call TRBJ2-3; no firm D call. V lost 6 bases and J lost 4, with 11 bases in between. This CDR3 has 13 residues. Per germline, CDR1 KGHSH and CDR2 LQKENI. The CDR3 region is CASSPGIADTQYF. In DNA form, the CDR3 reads TGTGCCAGCTCCCCCGGTATTGCAGATACGCAGTATTTT.

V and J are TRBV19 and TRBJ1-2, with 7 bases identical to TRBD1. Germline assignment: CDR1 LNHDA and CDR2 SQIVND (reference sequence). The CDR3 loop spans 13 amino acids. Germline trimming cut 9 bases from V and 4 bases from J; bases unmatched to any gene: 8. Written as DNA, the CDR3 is TGTGCCAGCCGACAGGGAACCATCTATGGCTACACCTTC. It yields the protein CASRQGTIYGYTF. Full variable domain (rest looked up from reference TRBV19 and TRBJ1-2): DGGITQSPKYLFRKEGQNVTLSCEQNLNHDAMYWYRQDPGQGLRLIYYSQIVNDFQKGDIAEGYSVSREKKESFPLTVTSAQKNPTAFYLCASRQGTIYGYTFGSGTRLTVV.

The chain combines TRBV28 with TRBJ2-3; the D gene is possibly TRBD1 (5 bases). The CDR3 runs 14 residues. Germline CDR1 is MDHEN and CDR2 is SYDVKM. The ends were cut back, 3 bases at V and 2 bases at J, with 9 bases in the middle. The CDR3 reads CASSFTGATDTQYF. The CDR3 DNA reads TGTGCCAGCAGTTTTACAGGCGCCACAGATACGCAGTATTTT.

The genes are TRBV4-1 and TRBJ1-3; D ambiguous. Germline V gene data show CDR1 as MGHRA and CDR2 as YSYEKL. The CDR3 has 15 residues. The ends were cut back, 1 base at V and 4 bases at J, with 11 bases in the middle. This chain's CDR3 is CASSQVGGRGNTIYF. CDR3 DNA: TGCGCCAGCAGCCAAGTAGGAGGGAGGGGAAACACCATATATTTT.

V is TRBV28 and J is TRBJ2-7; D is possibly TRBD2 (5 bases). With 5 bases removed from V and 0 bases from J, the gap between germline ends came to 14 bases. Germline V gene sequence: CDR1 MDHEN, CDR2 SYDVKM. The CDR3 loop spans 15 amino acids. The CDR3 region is CASSRASEGSYEQYF. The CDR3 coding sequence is TGTGCCAGCAGTCGGGCCTCAGAGGGCTCCTACGAGCAGTACTTC. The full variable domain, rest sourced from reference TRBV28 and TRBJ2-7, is DVKVTQSSRYLVKRTGEKVFLECVQDMDHENMFWYRQDPGLGLRLIYFSYDVKMKEKGDIPEGYSVSREKKERFSLILESASTNQTSMYLCASSRASEGSYEQYFGPGTRLTVT.

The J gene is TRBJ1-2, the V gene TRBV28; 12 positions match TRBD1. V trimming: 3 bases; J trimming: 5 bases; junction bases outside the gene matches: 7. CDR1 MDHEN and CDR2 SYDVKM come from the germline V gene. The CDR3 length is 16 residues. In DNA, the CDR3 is TGTGCCAGCAGTTTCCTTTGGGACAGGGGGCGGTATGGCTACACCTTC. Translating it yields CASSFLWDRGRYGYTF.

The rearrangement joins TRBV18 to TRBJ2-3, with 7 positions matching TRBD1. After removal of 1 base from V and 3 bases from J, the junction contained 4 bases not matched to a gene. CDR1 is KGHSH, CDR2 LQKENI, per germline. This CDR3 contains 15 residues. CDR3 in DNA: TGTGCCAGCTCACCACGAGACAGGGATACAGATACGCAGTATTTT. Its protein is CASSPRDRDTDTQYF.

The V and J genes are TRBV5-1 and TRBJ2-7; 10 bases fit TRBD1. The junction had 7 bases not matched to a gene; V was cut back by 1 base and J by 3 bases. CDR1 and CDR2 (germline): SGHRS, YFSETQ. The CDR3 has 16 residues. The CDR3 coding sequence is TGCGCCAGCAGCTTGTCTCCGGGACAGGGGAGCTACGAGCAGTACTTC. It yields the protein CASSLSPGQGSYEQYF.

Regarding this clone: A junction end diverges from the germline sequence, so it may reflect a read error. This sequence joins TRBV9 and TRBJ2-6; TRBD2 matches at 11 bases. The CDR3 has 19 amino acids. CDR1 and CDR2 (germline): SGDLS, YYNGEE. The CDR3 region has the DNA TGTGCCAGCAGCCAGCGCCGTAGCGGGGGGGCCTCTGGGGCCAACGTGCTGACTTTC. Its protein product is CASSQRRSGGASGANVLTF.

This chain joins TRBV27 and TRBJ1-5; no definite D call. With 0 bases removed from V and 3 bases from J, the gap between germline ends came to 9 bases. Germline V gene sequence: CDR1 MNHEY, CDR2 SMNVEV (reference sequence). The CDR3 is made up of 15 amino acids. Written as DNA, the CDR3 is TGTGCCAGCAGTTTATCGTTGGCGGTCAATCAGCCCCAGCATTTT. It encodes CASSLSLAVNQPQHF.

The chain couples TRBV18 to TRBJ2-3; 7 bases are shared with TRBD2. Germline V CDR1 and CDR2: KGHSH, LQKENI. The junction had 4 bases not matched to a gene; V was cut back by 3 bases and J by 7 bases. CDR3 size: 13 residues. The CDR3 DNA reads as TGTGCCAGCTCACCTTCCGGGGGGAATACGCAGTATTTT. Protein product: CASSPSGGNTQYF.

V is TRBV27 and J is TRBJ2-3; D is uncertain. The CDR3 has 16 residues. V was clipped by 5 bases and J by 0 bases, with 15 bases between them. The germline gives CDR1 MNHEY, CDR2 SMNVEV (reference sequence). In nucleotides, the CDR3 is TGTGCCAGCAGTGCACACGATCCCAGTAGCACAGATACGCAGTATTTT. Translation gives CASSAHDPSSTDTQYF.

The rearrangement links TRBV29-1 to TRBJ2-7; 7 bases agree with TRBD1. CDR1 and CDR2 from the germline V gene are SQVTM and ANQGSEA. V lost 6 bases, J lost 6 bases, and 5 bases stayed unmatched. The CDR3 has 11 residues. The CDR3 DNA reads TGCAGCGTGGTAAGGGGGCGCGAGCAGTACTTC. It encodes CSVVRGREQYF.

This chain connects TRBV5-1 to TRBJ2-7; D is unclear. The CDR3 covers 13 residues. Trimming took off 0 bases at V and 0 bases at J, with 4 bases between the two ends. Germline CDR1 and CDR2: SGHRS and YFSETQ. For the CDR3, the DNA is TGCGCCAGCAGCTTGGGCAGCTCCTACGAGCAGTACTTC. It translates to CASSLGSSYEQYF.

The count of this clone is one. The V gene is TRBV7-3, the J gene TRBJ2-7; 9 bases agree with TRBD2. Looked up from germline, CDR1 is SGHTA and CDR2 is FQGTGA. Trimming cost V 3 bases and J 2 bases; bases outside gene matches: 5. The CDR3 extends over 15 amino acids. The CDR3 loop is CASSFDSGSAYEQYF. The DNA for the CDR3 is TGTGCCAGCAGCTTTGATAGCGGGAGCGCCTACGAGCAGTACTTC.